The sequence of this T cell receptor (beta chain) was determined in a study of CD8 T cells in ankylosing spondylitis. This clonotype was seen many times. Its target is unknown. By quantitative 5'-RACE with molecular barcodes, the TCR beta libraries were made. MiXCR, applied by TCRdb to the 5' RACE reads, yields one record per CDR3 protein. The sample lists approximately 140,000 distinct CDR3 sequences, roughly 18% occurring once. Trimming pared 3 bases from V and 6 bases from J, leaving 15 bases between. Germline assignment: CDR1 SQVTM and CDR2 ANQGSEA. This CDR3 comprises 13 residues. Whole-study results and caveats: In ankylosing spondylitis blood, a motif of roughly 8 highly homologous TCR beta variants appeared characteristic. Past studies reported some motif variants in reactive arthritis synovial fluid and blood.

The V gene is TRBV29-1, the J gene TRBJ2-7; D unclear. Specimen: blood, either unsorted or a sorted T cell fraction (not recorded which). This receptor was taken from a male donor with ankylosing spondylitis. CDR3: CSVDIVGTSEQYF. The DNA of the CDR3 is TGCAGCGTTGACATCGTGGGTACGTCCGAGCAGTACTTC.